What follows are 8 T cell receptor beta chains derived from one specimen sequenced in a study of CD8+CD57+ T cells in acquired aplastic anemia. Both TCR beta VDJ combination and CDR3 sequence profiling were carried out. Genomic DNA was the template for this profiling. One entry per CDR3 protein, called by TCRdb with MiXCR from the reads. The profile covers around 210,000 distinct CDR3 sequences, with 50% to 70% appearing a single time and roughly 61% taken by the ten largest. Flow cytometry had shown expanded CD8+CD57+ cells in the patients chosen for sequencing. The source material was sorted CD4+, CD8+, or CD8+CD57+ T cells (not recorded which) from PBMCs. These receptors all stem from a human donor with aplastic anemia.

This chain uses TRBV5-4 with TRBJ1-2, with TRBD1 matching 7 bases. The ends lost 2 bases at V and 10 bases at J; junction bases unmatched: 14. Per germline, CDR1 SGHNT and CDR2 YYREEE (reference sequence). This CDR3 is built from 15 residues. In DNA, the CDR3 is TGTGCCAGCAGCTTAGACCCCGGGACAGATGGGGACTACACCTTC. It is translated as CASSLDPGTDGDYTF.

V usage is TRBV29-1 and J usage is TRBJ2-5; D is unresolved. Trimming left V 4 bases short and J 0 bases short, with 9 bases between. The CDR3 totals 13 residues. In germline, CDR1 is SQVTM, CDR2 ANQGSEA. CDR3 DNA sequence: TGCAGCGTTGGGTTAGTGTACCAAGAGACCCAGTACTTC. This sequence encodes CSVGLVYQETQYF.

The gene calls are TRBV7-3 and TRBJ2-7, with D perhaps matching TRBD1 or TRBD2 (6 bases each). With the DNA end fitting TRBJ2-1 better, the J assignment may be wrong. The CDR3 is 14 residues long. Germline V CDR1 and CDR2: SGHTA, FQGTGA. As DNA, the CDR3 is TGTGCCAGCAGACGACAGGTTATGGGAGGTGAGCAGTTCTTC. Translation: CASRRQVMGGEQFF.

The chain links TRBV2 to TRBJ2-3; D is unclear. Trimming pared 4 bases from V and 4 bases from J, leaving 6 bases between. Germline values: CDR1 SNHLY, CDR2 FYNNEI. The CDR3 covers 12 residues. The CDR3 is CASSGAADTQYF. CDR3 sequence (DNA): TGTGCCAGCAGTGGGGCAGCAGATACGCAGTATTTT. Full variable domain (missing parts from reference TRBV2 and TRBJ2-3): EPEVTQTPSHQVTQMGQEVILRCVPISNHLYFYWYRQILGQKVEFLVSFYNNEISEKSEIFDDQFSVERPDGSNFTLKIRSTKLEDSAMYFCASSGAADTQYFGPGTRLTVL.

V gene TRBV19 combines with J gene TRBJ2-2; TRBD1 aligns across 8 bases. Germline CDR1 is LNHDA and CDR2 is SQIVND (reference sequence). V was pared by 6 bases and J by 1 base, with 1 base of the junction left unmatched. This CDR3 spans 14 amino acids. CDR3 bases: TGTGCCAGTAGGGGACAGGTGAACACCGGGGAGCTGTTTTTT. Translating gives CASRGQVNTGELFF.

The chain couples TRBV19 to TRBJ1-1; D is unresolved. This CDR3 is 15 amino acids long. Trimming shortened V by 0 bases and J by 3 bases, and 11 bases separated the two germline ends. In germline, CDR1 is LNHDA, CDR2 SQIVND (reference sequence). DNA for the CDR3: TGTGCCAGTAGTATAGATCCGAAGGCCGACACTGAAGCTTTCTTT. The encoded protein is CASSIDPKADTEAFF.

This clonotype was detected once. J is TRBJ2-5 and V is TRBV13, with TRBD2 as a possible D gene (6 bases). The CDR3 has 14 residues. Trimming left V 5 bases short and J 1 base short, with 11 bases between. Germline CDR1 reads PRHDT; CDR2 reads FYEKMQ (reference sequence). The CDR3: CASSRDGSQETQYF. The CDR3 DNA reads TGTGCCAGCAGCAGGGACGGGAGCCAAGAGACCCAGTACTTC.

V gene TRBV2 combines with J gene TRBJ2-7, with TRBD1 identical over 9 bases. The CDR3 length is 14 residues. The V and J ends lost 10 bases and 3 bases, in that order; junction bases with no gene match: 10. Germline loops: CDR1 SNHLY, CDR2 FYNNEI. CDR3 bases: TGTGCCATCGCCCCGGGGACAGGGTACTACGAGCAGTACTTC. This encodes CAIAPGTGYYEQYF.